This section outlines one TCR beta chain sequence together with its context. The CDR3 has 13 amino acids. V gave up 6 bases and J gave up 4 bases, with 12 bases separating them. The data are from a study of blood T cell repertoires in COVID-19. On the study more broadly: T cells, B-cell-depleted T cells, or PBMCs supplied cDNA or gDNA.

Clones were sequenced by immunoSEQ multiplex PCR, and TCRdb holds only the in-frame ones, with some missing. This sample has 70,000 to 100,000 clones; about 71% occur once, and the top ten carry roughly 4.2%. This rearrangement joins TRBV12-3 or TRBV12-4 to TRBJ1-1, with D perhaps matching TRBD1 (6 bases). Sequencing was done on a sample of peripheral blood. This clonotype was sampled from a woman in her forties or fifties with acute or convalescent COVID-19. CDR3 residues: CASRYRVTTEAFF. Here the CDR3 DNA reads TGTGCCAGCAGATACAGGGTGACCACTGAAGCTTTCTTT.